These T cell receptor beta chains were read from a single sample in a study of blood T cells in healthy people across ages. TCRdb reprocessed the 5' RACE reads via MiXCR and lists one record per CDR3 protein. The data show 1.5 million to 2 million distinct CDR3 sequences, with roughly 50% seen just once and roughly 2% held by the top ten. Source material: blood. All receptors come from a woman aged 40 to 50 in good health. CDR3s include the opening cysteine and the closing phenylalanine or tryptophan. Each record gives: V gene, D gene, J gene, clone size, CDR3 protein, CDR3 DNA. The D gene is left open where the match is weak. Clone size is not always given. Where it is, it says once, few, many or a class for expanded clones.

v_gene: TRBV3-1; d_gene: .; j_gene: TRBJ2-2; abundance: few; CDR3aa: CASSQDLRRELFF; CDR3nt: TGTGCCAGCAGCCAAGATCTTCGGAGGGAGCTGTTTTTT
v_gene: TRBV7-2; d_gene: .; j_gene: TRBJ2-3; abundance: few; CDR3aa: CASSPRRGRTDTQYF; CDR3nt: TGTGCCAGCAGCCCGCGACGGGGTCGCACAGATACGCAGTATTTT
v_gene: TRBV27; d_gene: .; j_gene: TRBJ2-7; abundance: .; CDR3aa: CASSVLDNPYEQYF; CDR3nt: TGTGCCAGCAGTGTATTGGACAACCCCTACGAGCAGTACTTC
v_gene: TRBV20-1; d_gene: TRBD2; j_gene: TRBJ2-3; abundance: many; CDR3aa: CSAGLAGTDTQYF; CDR3nt: TGCAGTGCGGGACTAGCGGGCACAGATACGCAGTATTTT
v_gene: TRBV27; d_gene: .; j_gene: TRBJ2-3; abundance: .; CDR3aa: CASSLYRAYTQYF; CDR3nt: TGTGCCAGCAGTTTATACAGGGCTTATACGCAGTATTTT
v_gene: TRBV29-1; d_gene: .; j_gene: TRBJ1-5; abundance: .; CDR3aa: CSVEMDSNQPQHF; CDR3nt: TGCAGCGTTGAAATGGACAGCAATCAGCCCCAGCATTTT
v_gene: TRBV6-5; d_gene: TRBD2; j_gene: TRBJ2-7; abundance: .; CDR3aa: CASSFTSGGCEQYF; CDR3nt: TGTGCCAGCAGCTTCACTAGCGGGGGTTGCGAGCAGTACTTC
v_gene: TRBV7-9; d_gene: .; j_gene: TRBJ2-6; abundance: .; CDR3aa: CASRGRGTGANVLTF; CDR3nt: TGTGCCAGCAGAGGACGGGGAACTGGGGCCAACGTCCTGACTTTC
v_gene: TRBV6-6; d_gene: .; j_gene: TRBJ2-7; abundance: few; CDR3aa: CASSSREREQYF; CDR3nt: TGTGCCAGCAGTTCCAGGGAAAGAGAGCAGTACTTC
v_gene: TRBV7-2; d_gene: .; j_gene: TRBJ2-7; abundance: .; CDR3aa: CASSLAGALRGEQYF; CDR3nt: TGTGCCAGCAGCTTAGCTGGGGCCCTACGGGGCGAGCAGTACTTC
v_gene: TRBV28; d_gene: .; j_gene: TRBJ2-5; abundance: .; CDR3aa: CASSPTGRGGSRETQYF; CDR3nt: TGTGCCAGCAGCCCAACAGGGAGGGGAGGATCGAGGGAGACCCAGTACTTC
v_gene: TRBV20-1; d_gene: .; j_gene: TRBJ1-4; abundance: .; CDR3aa: CSADRSGEKLFF; CDR3nt: TGCAGTGCTGACAGATCAGGCGAAAAACTGTTTTTT
v_gene: TRBV12-3/TRBV12-4; d_gene: .; j_gene: TRBJ2-3; abundance: .; CDR3aa: CASREQGRTDTQYF; CDR3nt: TGTGCCAGCAGGGAGCAGGGGAGAACAGATACGCAGTATTTT
v_gene: TRBV7-9; d_gene: .; j_gene: TRBJ1-2; abundance: .; CDR3aa: CASSLAGTPYGYTF; CDR3nt: TGTGCCAGCAGCTTAGCGGGGACCCCCTATGGCTACACCTTC
v_gene: TRBV15; d_gene: TRBD1; j_gene: TRBJ1-5; abundance: .; CDR3aa: CATSREGQGVQPQHF; CDR3nt: TGTGCCACCAGCAGAGAGGGACAGGGGGTTCAGCCCCAGCATTTT
v_gene: TRBV6-5; d_gene: .; j_gene: TRBJ1-1; abundance: .; CDR3aa: CASSPGRGHTEAFF; CDR3nt: TGTGCCAGCAGCCCGGGACGGGGGCACACTGAAGCTTTCTTT
v_gene: TRBV6-2/TRBV6-3; d_gene: TRBD1; j_gene: TRBJ2-7; abundance: few; CDR3aa: CASSIPGTGNHEQYF; CDR3nt: TGTGCCAGCAGTATCCCAGGGACAGGGAATCACGAGCAGTACTTC
v_gene: TRBV3-1; d_gene: .; j_gene: TRBJ2-2; abundance: .; CDR3aa: CASSQAGWTELFF; CDR3nt: TGTGCCAGCAGCCAAGCTGGATGGACAGAGCTGTTTTTT
v_gene: TRBV4-2; d_gene: .; j_gene: TRBJ2-6; abundance: few; CDR3aa: CASSQGFSSGANVLTF; CDR3nt: TGTGCCAGCAGTCAGGGGTTCTCCTCTGGGGCCAACGTCCTGACTTTC
v_gene: TRBV5-1; d_gene: .; j_gene: TRBJ2-3; abundance: .; CDR3aa: CASSLNGYNTDTQYF; CDR3nt: TGCGCCAGCAGCTTGAACGGTTACAACACAGATACGCAGTATTTT
v_gene: TRBV18; d_gene: .; j_gene: TRBJ2-7; abundance: few; CDR3aa: CASSPSLSYEQYF; CDR3nt: TGTGCCAGCTCACCAAGCCTCTCCTACGAGCAGTACTTC
v_gene: TRBV12-3/TRBV12-4; d_gene: TRBD1; j_gene: TRBJ1-5; abundance: .; CDR3aa: CAGSSPGGGNQPQHF; CDR3nt: TGTGCCGGCAGTTCCCCAGGGGGCGGCAATCAGCCCCAGCATTTT
v_gene: TRBV27; d_gene: .; j_gene: TRBJ2-3; abundance: few; CDR3aa: CASGTAYTDTQYF; CDR3nt: TGTGCCAGCGGGACGGCCTACACAGATACGCAGTATTTT
v_gene: TRBV6-5; d_gene: .; j_gene: TRBJ1-1; abundance: .; CDR3aa: CASSSSPPTEAFF; CDR3nt: TGTGCCAGCAGTTCTTCCCCCCCCACTGAAGCTTTCTTT
v_gene: TRBV4-3; d_gene: TRBD1; j_gene: TRBJ2-5; abundance: once; CDR3aa: CAISQRGTGVFETQYF; CDR3nt: TGCGCCATCAGCCAGCGCGGGACAGGGGTTTTTGAGACCCAGTACTTC
v_gene: TRBV3-1; d_gene: .; j_gene: TRBJ2-3; abundance: few; CDR3aa: CASSQDGGNTQYF; CDR3nt: TGTGCCAGCAGCCAAGACGGAGGGAATACGCAGTATTTT
v_gene: TRBV20-1; d_gene: TRBD2; j_gene: TRBJ2-3; abundance: .; CDR3aa: CSANGLAGGPSLSTDTQYF; CDR3nt: TGCAGTGCGAACGGACTAGCGGGGGGCCCCTCCCTCTCCACAGATACGCAGTATTTT
v_gene: TRBV6-1; d_gene: .; j_gene: TRBJ1-2; abundance: .; CDR3aa: CASSEWGNGYTF; CDR3nt: TGTGCCAGCAGTGAATGGGGGAATGGCTACACCTTC
v_gene: TRBV6-2/TRBV6-3; d_gene: TRBD1; j_gene: TRBJ2-7; abundance: .; CDR3aa: CATRDRVYEQYF; CDR3nt: TGTGCCACCCGGGACAGGGTCTACGAGCAGTACTTC
v_gene: TRBV5-1; d_gene: .; j_gene: TRBJ2-3; abundance: .; CDR3aa: CASSDSEGPSKITDTQYF; CDR3nt: TGCGCCAGCAGCGACTCGGAGGGGCCCTCAAAAATCACAGATACGCAGTATTTT
v_gene: TRBV20-1; d_gene: .; j_gene: TRBJ1-1; abundance: .; CDR3aa: CSPRDPNTEAFF; CDR3nt: TGCAGTCCCAGGGACCCGAACACTGAAGCTTTCTTT
v_gene: TRBV20-1; d_gene: .; j_gene: TRBJ1-6; abundance: few; CDR3aa: CSARETDMGNSPLHF; CDR3nt: TGCAGTGCTAGAGAAACAGATATGGGAAATTCACCCCTCCACTTT
v_gene: TRBV7-7; d_gene: TRBD2; j_gene: TRBJ2-1; abundance: .; CDR3aa: CASSSRSGGAGEQFF; CDR3nt: TGTGCTAGCAGCTCGCGTAGCGGGGGGGCCGGAGAGCAGTTCTTC
v_gene: TRBV6-2/TRBV6-3; d_gene: TRBD2; j_gene: TRBJ2-6; abundance: .; CDR3aa: CASSYLGLAGRANVLTF; CDR3nt: TGTGCCAGCAGTTACCTGGGACTAGCGGGGCGAGCCAACGTCCTGACTTTC
v_gene: TRBV15; d_gene: TRBD2; j_gene: TRBJ2-1; abundance: .; CDR3aa: CATSRDLGGGNNEQFF; CDR3nt: TGTGCCACCAGCAGAGATTTGGGCGGGGGGAACAATGAGCAGTTCTTC
v_gene: TRBV11-3; d_gene: .; j_gene: TRBJ2-5; abundance: few; CDR3aa: CASSFIGLQETQYF; CDR3nt: TGTGCCAGCAGCTTCATTGGGTTGCAAGAGACCCAGTACTTC
v_gene: TRBV5-1; d_gene: TRBD2; j_gene: TRBJ2-5; abundance: .; CDR3aa: CASSLGGTSGAKTQYF; CDR3nt: TGCGCCAGCAGCTTGGGTGGGACTAGCGGGGCCAAGACCCAGTACTTC
v_gene: TRBV20-1; d_gene: .; j_gene: TRBJ1-5; abundance: .; CDR3aa: CSATQGIQPQHF; CDR3nt: TGCAGTGCTACCCAAGGGATACAGCCCCAGCATTTT
v_gene: TRBV20-1; d_gene: TRBD1; j_gene: TRBJ2-7; abundance: .; CDR3aa: CSAPRDRVYEQYF; CDR3nt: TGCAGTGCTCCCCGGGACAGAGTCTACGAGCAGTACTTC
v_gene: TRBV27; d_gene: .; j_gene: TRBJ2-1; abundance: .; CDR3aa: CASSSRGQVRETQFF; CDR3nt: TGCGCCAGCAGTTCCCGTGGACAAGTAAGGGAGACCCAGTTCTTC